These 28 T cell receptor beta chains share one sample of origin, sequenced in a study of identical twins. TCRdb reprocessed the 5' RACE reads via MiXCR and lists one record per CDR3 protein. The profile covers hundreds of thousands of distinct CDR3 sequences, with 7.1% appearing a single time and about 1.6% taken by the ten largest. These same records also appear under a second study, on yellow fever vaccine responses in identical twins.

The specimen sequenced was PBMCs. These receptors were taken from a young woman in good health.

This clonotype has a handful of counts. The chain joins TRBV7-9 to TRBJ2-1, with 7 bases that match TRBD2. This CDR3 spans 15 amino acids. The trim removed 3 bases at V and 6 bases at J, leaving 8 bases unmatched. Germline V gene lookup returns CDR1 SEHNR and CDR2 FQNEAQ (reference sequence). The chain's CDR3 is CASSFGGDLINEQFF. As DNA, the CDR3 is TGTGCCAGCAGCTTTGGGGGGGACCTTATCAATGAGCAGTTCTTC.

This clonotype has ten or more counts. The gene calls are TRBV24-1 and TRBJ2-2; D not certain. CDR1 and CDR2 (germline): KGHDR, SFDVKD. Trimming removed 5 bases at V and 6 bases at J, with 12 bases between. The CDR3 runs 14 residues. The CDR3 DNA sequence: TGTGCCACCAGTGCCCTAGGACCTGCCGGGGAGCTGTTTTTT. Protein sequence: CATSALGPAGELFF.

This clonotype has a handful of counts. The V call is TRBV28, the J call TRBJ2-7, with 9 positions matching TRBD1. This CDR3 contains 14 residues. J gave up 2 bases and V 4 bases, and 3 bases lay outside the gene matches. Per the germline V gene, CDR1 is MDHEN and CDR2 is SYDVKM. The CDR3 DNA is TGTGCCAGCAGTTCGGACAGGGGAGCCTACGAGCAGTACTTC. This codes for CASSSDRGAYEQYF.

This clonotype has more than one count but fewer than ten. The chain employs TRBV2 and TRBJ2-2; 8 bases are a match to TRBD2. Germline CDR1 and CDR2: SNHLY and FYNNEI. CDR3 length: 17 residues. V trimming: 6 bases; J trimming: 0 bases; junction bases outside the gene matches: 9. The CDR3 reads CASRMVAGGTNTGELFF. The CDR3 nucleotides are TGTGCCAGCAGAATGGTCGCGGGGGGAACGAACACCGGGGAGCTGTTTTTT.

This clonotype was seen just once. This sequence joins TRBV11-2 and TRBJ2-7, with D possibly matching TRBD2 (6 bases). CDR1 and CDR2 from the germline V gene are SGHAT and FQNNGV. CDR3 length: 15 amino acids. Trimming pared 1 base from V and 2 bases from J, leaving 12 bases between. This CDR3 is CASSLGRSGTYEQYF. The CDR3 DNA is TGTGCCAGCAGCTTAGGCCGTAGCGGAACCTACGAGCAGTACTTC. Complete variable domain (other parts from reference TRBV11-2 and TRBJ2-7): EAGVAQSPRYKIIEKRQSVAFWCNPISGHATLYWYQQILGQGPKLLIQFQNNGVVDDSQLPKDRFSAERLKGVDSTLKIQPAKLEDSAVYLCASSLGRSGTYEQYFGPGTRLTVT.

V and J are TRBV11-1 and TRBJ1-1; D remains ambiguous. The length of the CDR3 is 14 residues. The V end was cut by 5 bases, the J end by 1 base, with 11 bases between. From germline, CDR1 is SGHAT and CDR2 FQDESV (reference sequence). CDR3 amino acids: CASSPRWENTEAFF. The CDR3 nucleotides are TGTGCCAGCAGCCCCCGCTGGGAGAACACTGAAGCTTTCTTT. Supplemented by reference TRBV11-1 and TRBJ1-1, the full variable domain reads EAEVAQSPRYKITEKSQAVAFWCDPISGHATLYWYRQILGQGPELLVQFQDESVVDDSQLPKDRFSAERLKGVDSTLKIQPAELGDSAMYLCASSPRWENTEAFFGQGTRLTVV.

This clonotype appeared a few times. The J gene is TRBJ2-7, the V gene TRBV5-1; TRBD2 might be the D (6 bases). CDR3 length equals 17 residues. The ends were cut back, 2 bases at V and 0 bases at J, with 18 bases in the middle. Germline CDR1 reads SGHRS; CDR2 reads YFSETQ. The CDR3 loop is CASSLPIAELSSYEQYF. DNA for the CDR3: TGCGCCAGCAGCTTACCAATAGCGGAACTGAGCTCCTACGAGCAGTACTTC.

V is TRBV3-1 and J is TRBJ2-1; 11 nucleotides align to TRBD2. Trimming cost V 4 bases and J 10 bases; bases outside gene matches: 12. This CDR3 spans 16 amino acids. CDR1 is LGHDT and CDR2 is YNNKEL in the germline V gene (reference sequence). The CDR3 DNA reads as TGTGCCAGCAGCCCCCGGGGTAGCGGGAGGGCCGGGGAGCAGTTCTTC. This codes for CASSPRGSGRAGEQFF.

This clonotype was seen many times. This chain connects TRBV29-1 to TRBJ2-2; TRBD2 might be the D (6 bases). Germline V gene lookup returns CDR1 SQVTM and CDR2 ANQGSEA. The germline V and J ends were trimmed by 4 bases and 3 bases, with 15 bases remaining between them. The CDR3 is 15 amino acids. CDR3 loop: CSVGRKLADTGELFF. In DNA form, the CDR3 reads TGCAGCGTTGGGCGGAAACTAGCCGACACCGGGGAGCTGTTTTTT.

This clonotype has a handful of counts. The CDR3 is CASSLDDGGRGTDTQYF. The CDR3 nucleotides read TGTGCCAGCAGCTTAGATGATGGCGGGAGAGGCACAGATACGCAGTATTTT. The chain joins TRBV11-2 to TRBJ2-3, with TRBD2 matching 7 bases. Germline CDR1 reads SGHAT; CDR2 reads FQNNGV. CDR3 length: 17 amino acids. V lost 0 bases to trimming and J lost 1 base; unmatched junction nucleotides: 7. Combining the CDR3 with reference TRBV11-2 and TRBJ2-3 gives the whole variable domain EAGVAQSPRYKIIEKRQSVAFWCNPISGHATLYWYQQILGQGPKLLIQFQNNGVVDDSQLPKDRFSAERLKGVDSTLKIQPAKLEDSAVYLCASSLDDGGRGTDTQYFGPGTRLTVL.

This clonotype was observed a handful of times. CDR3 in amino acids: CASSITPGPSSYEQYF. In nucleotides, the CDR3 is TGTGCCAGCAGCATTACGCCAGGGCCATCGTCCTACGAGCAGTACTTC. The genes are TRBV6-1 and TRBJ2-7, with D maybe TRBD1 (5 bases). CDR3 size: 16 residues. Trimming removed 6 bases from V and 1 base from J, with 19 bases in between. Germline CDR1 is MNHNS and CDR2 is SASEGT.

This clonotype has ten or more counts. V usage is TRBV11-1 and J usage is TRBJ2-2; TRBD2 agrees at 7 bases. V shed 4 bases, J shed 0 bases, and the junction held 11 bases outside the gene matches. The CDR3 sequence is 18 residues long. Germline CDR1 reads SGHAT; CDR2 reads FQDESV (reference sequence). In DNA form, the CDR3 reads TGTGCCAGCAGCTCGGGGAATAGCGGGCACGCGAACACCGGGGAGCTGTTTTTT. Translating it yields CASSSGNSGHANTGELFF.

This clonotype was picked up a small number of times. The V call is TRBV29-1, the J call TRBJ2-1, with a weak D call TRBD1 (5 bases). Trimming took 6 bases from V and 0 from J, leaving 15 bases between them. This CDR3 contains 15 residues. Germline lookup yields CDR1 SQVTM and CDR2 ANQGSEA. DNA of the CDR3: TGCAGCGTCCGAAAGGGGCCGAGCTCCTACAATGAGCAGTTCTTC. It is translated as CSVRKGPSSYNEQFF.

This clonotype was counted ten times or more. The J gene is TRBJ2-2, the V gene TRBV29-1, with TRBD1 identical over 9 bases. This CDR3 has 15 residues. J was trimmed by 5 bases and V by 5 bases; bases with no gene match: 9. Germline V CDR1 and CDR2: SQVTM, ANQGSEA. The CDR3 here is CSVLSGTGFTGELFF. DNA of the CDR3: TGCAGCGTTCTTTCTGGGACAGGGTTTACCGGGGAGCTGTTTTTT.

The V call is TRBV7-6, the J call TRBJ1-1; 7 nucleotides match TRBD1. Germline lookup yields CDR1 SGHVS and CDR2 FNYEAQ. V gave up 1 base and J gave up 0 bases; unmatched junction bases: 8. This CDR3 spans 17 amino acids. CDR3 residues: CASSLVDLGQMNTEAFF. In DNA, the CDR3 is TGTGCCAGCAGCTTAGTGGACTTGGGACAGATGAACACTGAAGCTTTCTTT. Combining the CDR3 with reference TRBV7-6 and TRBJ1-1 gives the whole variable domain GAGVSQSPRYKVTKRGQDVALRCDPISGHVSLYWYRQALGQGPEFLTYFNYEAQQDKSGLPNDRFSAERPEGSISTLTIQRTEQRDSAMYRCASSLVDLGQMNTEAFFGQGTRLTVV.

The chain recombines TRBV5-1 with TRBJ2-7, with TRBD2 matching over 16 bases. The CDR3 length is 14 residues. Germline lookup yields CDR1 SGHRS and CDR2 YFSETQ. Germline trimming cut 4 bases from V and 13 bases from J; bases unmatched to any gene: 8. CDR3: CASSQGLAGGSIYF. CDR3 nucleotides: TGCGCCAGCAGCCAGGGACTAGCGGGAGGGTCCATCTACTTC.

This clonotype was counted between two and nine times. The CDR3 here is CASSSQHRDTPYQETQYF. The CDR3 DNA reads as TGTGCCAGCAGTTCACAGCATCGGGACACCCCGTACCAAGAGACCCAGTACTTC. V and J are TRBV28 and TRBJ2-5; possibly TRBD1 for D (6 bases). This CDR3 is built from 18 residues. Germline V lookup: CDR1 MDHEN, CDR2 SYDVKM. V was shortened by 4 bases and J by 0 bases, with 21 bases between the two germline ends.

This clonotype was seen a handful of times. V and J are TRBV10-3 and TRBJ2-2; 12 positions agree with TRBD2. The ends lost 6 bases at V and 7 bases at J; junction bases unmatched: 9. The germline V gene has CDR1 ENHRY and CDR2 SYGVKD. This CDR3 has 16 amino acids. The CDR3 DNA is TGTGCCATCAGGAACGGACTAGCGGGAAGGATCGGGGAGCTGTTTTTT. Its protein product is CAIRNGLAGRIGELFF.

This clonotype was counted only a few times. The chain employs TRBV18 and TRBJ2-2, with a weak D call TRBD2 (5 bases). V lost 1 base, J lost 4 bases, and 13 bases lay in between. Germline V gene sequence: CDR1 KGHSH, CDR2 LQKENI. The CDR3 runs to 16 residues. The CDR3 DNA is TGTGCCAGCTCACCACTCGAGGGATTAGGCACCGGGGAGCTGTTTTTT. As protein: CASSPLEGLGTGELFF.

The table lists this clonotype with many counts. J is TRBJ2-1 and V is TRBV7-9; possible D gene TRBD2, 5 bases. Trimming took off 5 bases at V and 8 bases at J, with 13 bases between the two ends. From germline, CDR1 is SEHNR and CDR2 FQNEAQ (reference sequence). The CDR3 totals 13 residues. The CDR3 region is CASSTDARDEQFF. The DNA for the CDR3 is TGTGCCAGCAGCACGGACGCGCGGGATGAGCAGTTCTTC.

This clonotype came up a few times. The chain links TRBV27 to TRBJ2-1; D ambiguous. Germline loops: CDR1 MNHEY, CDR2 SMNVEV (reference sequence). This CDR3 has 12 residues. V lost 6 bases, J lost 5 bases, and 8 bases lay in between. This CDR3 reads CASRERNNEQFF. In nucleotides, the CDR3 is TGTGCCAGCAGGGAACGAAACAATGAGCAGTTCTTC.

This clonotype was observed a few times. An end of the junction does not agree with germline; a read error may underlie this. This sequence joins TRBV24-1 and TRBJ2-1; 8 bases line up with TRBD1. Germline V CDR1 and CDR2: KGHDR, SFDVKD. The CDR3 covers 15 residues. This CDR3 reads CATSDLGTGPNERVF. Written as DNA, the CDR3 is TGTGCCACCAGTGATCTGGGGACAGGTCCTAATGAGAGGGTCTTC.

This clonotype was observed at least ten times. The DNA for the CDR3 is TGTGCCAGCAGCCACTGGGATCGAGAGCAGTACGTC. Its translation is CASSHWDREQYV. This rearrangement joins TRBV3-1 to TRBJ2-7; D remains ambiguous. The V end was cut by 3 bases, the J end by 7 bases, with 10 bases between. Germline CDR1 reads LGHDT; CDR2 reads YNNKEL (reference sequence). This CDR3 has 12 amino acids.

This chain joins TRBV15 and TRBJ2-2; the D is unclear. This CDR3 is built from 13 residues. The germline V and J ends were trimmed by 1 base and 6 bases, with 6 bases remaining between them. Germline assignment: CDR1 LNHNV and CDR2 YYDKDF (reference sequence). This chain's CDR3 is CATSRVVAGELFF. CDR3 bases: TGTGCCACCAGCAGAGTCGTCGCCGGGGAGCTGTTTTTT.

This clonotype was detected a few times. This chain connects TRBV28 to TRBJ2-7, with 8 bases matching TRBD1. CDR1 and CDR2 from the germline V gene are MDHEN and SYDVKM. V shed 5 bases, J shed 6 bases, and the junction held 12 bases outside the gene matches. The CDR3 is 15 amino acids. This CDR3 reads CASSLPTGGLGEQYF. CDR3 nucleotide sequence: TGTGCCAGCAGTCTACCCACAGGGGGTTTGGGCGAGCAGTACTTC.

The chain couples TRBV5-6 to TRBJ2-1; 10 bases match TRBD2. This CDR3 has 15 amino acids. Germline assignment: CDR1 SGHDT and CDR2 YYEEEE. Trimming took 9 bases from V and 3 from J; bases not matched to a gene: 9. CDR3: CAMGPGLAHYNEQFF. The CDR3 DNA sequence: TGTGCCATGGGCCCGGGACTAGCGCACTACAATGAGCAGTTCTTC.

With respect to this clonotype: Being one base from a much bigger clone, this may be a read error. This rearrangement joins TRBV7-6 to TRBJ2-3; D not resolved. CDR1 is SGHVS, CDR2 FNYEAQ, per germline. The ends were cut back, 1 base at V and 3 bases at J, with 11 bases in the middle. This CDR3 is 15 amino acids long. The CDR3 DNA sequence: TGTGCCAGCAGCTTAGTGAGAAGAACTACAGATACGCAGTATTTT. Its protein is CASSLVRRTTDTQYF.

This clonotype was seen a handful of times. The chain links TRBV12-3 or TRBV12-4 to TRBJ2-7; 7 nucleotides agree with TRBD2. The CDR3 is 14 amino acids. V lost 5 bases to trimming and J lost 3 bases; unmatched junction nucleotides: 7. The CDR3 region is CASSPRLADYEQYF. The CDR3 bases are TGTGCCAGCAGTCCGAGACTAGCAGACTACGAGCAGTACTTC.